This T cell receptor (beta chain) was sequenced for a study of cytomegalovirus exposure and HLA in healthy donors. Study findings and constraints: A highly shared variant cluster was judged a likely technical artifact.

After removal of 3 bases from V and 0 bases from J, the junction contained 9 bases not matched to a gene. The CDR3 has 19 residues. Germline values: CDR1 LGHNA, CDR2 YNFKEQ. Of note for this clone: Its antigen is currently unknown.

13 Jbeta primers and 60 Vbeta primers were used for the PCR. The table came from immunoSEQ multiplex PCR; TCRdb's copy has only in-frame clones and leaves some out. The table lists some 160,000 clones, approximately 80% of them singletons, with 1.5% to 2% in the top ten. The chain recombines TRBV4-2 with TRBJ2-1, with 12 positions matching TRBD2. Material for sequencing was PBMCs. This clonotype was sampled from a woman under 40 in good health and CMV-seronegative. The CDR3, as DNA: TGTGCCAGCAGCCAGATTCTAGCGGGAGGGATCCTCTCCTACAATGAGCAGTTCTTC. Residues: CASSQILAGGILSYNEQFF.